The 9 T cell receptor beta chains below were found in one sample sequenced in a study of graft-versus-host responses after intestinal transplantation. Their antigen targets remain unknown. This table comes from immunoSEQ multiplex PCR, and its TCRdb copy is limited to in-frame clones, with some not included. This repertoire shows approximately 97,000 clones, roughly 90% found once; its top ten account for approximately 0.064%. This sample comprised unstimulated CD8+ T cells sorted from spleen or lymph node cells, obtained before transplant. The source of these receptors is a human donor who was the organ donor for an intestinal transplant.

The chain carries TRBV4-1 and TRBJ1-1; D gene ambiguous. CDR1 is MGHRA, CDR2 YSYEKL, per germline. Deletions cut 1 base from V and 7 bases from J, with 13 bases between. The CDR3 totals 14 residues. The CDR3 nucleotides are TGCGCCAGCAGCCAAGTCATTAGGCAGGATGAAGCTTTCTTT. Protein sequence: CASSQVIRQDEAFF.

The CDR3 loop reads CASTLLAGSYEQYF. In DNA, the CDR3 is TGCGCCAGCACATTACTAGCGGGATCCTACGAGCAGTACTTC. The chain employs TRBV10-2 and TRBJ2-7, with 10 bases that match TRBD2. CDR1 is WSHSY, CDR2 SAAADI, per germline. This CDR3 has 14 residues. The ends lost 7 bases at V and 1 base at J; junction bases unmatched: 4.

The chain is built from TRBV5-1 and TRBJ1-4, with D perhaps matching TRBD1 (6 bases). Trimming left V 0 bases short and J 4 bases short, with 19 bases between. The CDR3 runs to 18 residues. The germline V gene encodes CDR1 SGHRS and CDR2 YFSETQ. CDR3 DNA sequence: TGCGCCAGCAGCTTGGAAGTAACAGGGTTGTCGGGTAATGAAAAACTGTTTTTT. Translated, it gives CASSLEVTGLSGNEKLFF.

The V gene is TRBV6-1, the J gene TRBJ1-2; D uncertain. CDR3 length: 14 amino acids. Looked up from germline, CDR1 is MNHNS and CDR2 is SASEGT. Trimming left V 3 bases short and J 4 bases short, with 12 bases between. The CDR3 DNA follows: TGTGCCAGCAGTGAGTTCCTGCCCGGCTATGGCTACACCTTC. It specifies CASSEFLPGYGYTF.

This chain joins TRBV28 and TRBJ1-4; 8 bases are a match to TRBD1. The CDR3 loop spans 16 amino acids. Germline V gene data show CDR1 as MDHEN and CDR2 as SYDVKM. With 8 bases clipped from V and 6 bases from J, the junction kept 14 bases outside the gene matches. CDR3 nucleotides: TGTGCCAGCTCGTTCCGCCCAGGACAGGGATATGAAAAACTGTTTTTT. Translation gives CASSFRPGQGYEKLFF.

This chain links TRBV7-9 with TRBJ2-5, with D hard to call. CDR1 SEHNR and CDR2 FQNEAQ come from the germline V gene (reference sequence). V was clipped by 1 base and J by 5 bases, with 8 bases between them. The CDR3 consists of 13 residues. Here the CDR3 reads CASSLGGRETQYF. DNA for the CDR3: TGTGCCAGCAGCTTAGGCGGTCGGGAGACCCAGTACTTC.

The J gene is TRBJ2-7, the V gene TRBV7-6; possible D gene TRBD2, 5 bases. V dropped 0 bases and J dropped 3 bases, with 21 bases sitting between them. CDR3 size: 18 residues. Per the germline V gene, CDR1 is SGHVS and CDR2 is FNYEAQ. The CDR3 here is CASSLAPMEGSFFYEQYF. The CDR3, as DNA: TGTGCCAGCAGCTTAGCCCCCATGGAAGGGAGCTTCTTCTACGAGCAGTACTTC.

The chain uses TRBV27 and TRBJ2-1, with 7 bases lining up with TRBD1. CDR1 is MNHEY, CDR2 SMNVEV, per germline (reference sequence). With 6 bases clipped from V and 6 bases from J, the junction kept 8 bases outside the gene matches. The CDR3 loop spans 14 amino acids. CDR3 region: CASSPWTGSNEQFF. CDR3 bases: TGTGCCAGCAGCCCCTGGACAGGAAGCAATGAGCAGTTCTTC.

V usage is TRBV27 and J usage is TRBJ1-1, with unresolved D. V was pared by 5 bases and J by 0 bases, with 19 bases between. The CDR3 sequence is 17 residues long. The germline CDR1 and CDR2 sequences are MNHEY and SMNVEV (reference sequence). The CDR3 bases are TGTGCCAGCAGTACCATCGGGAACCTCAATGTGAACACTGAAGCTTTCTTT. Its translation: CASSTIGNLNVNTEAFF.